This T cell receptor (beta chain) was identified in a study of vaccination and CD4 T cells after COVID-19. Whole-study context: Convalescent individuals numbered four females and six males, two being Hispanic.

The Oncomine TCR Beta short-read assay was applied to DNA of cultured CD4+ T cells. Each CDR3 protein gets one entry after TCRdb re-called the PCR reads with MiXCR. Here the sample spans around 20,000 distinct CDR3 sequences, about 44% being singletons. This clonotype has a handful of counts. Antigen unknown. Germline V gene sequence: CDR1 MNHEY, CDR2 SVGAGI. This CDR3 is 16 amino acids long. V dropped 4 bases and J dropped 0 bases, with 13 bases sitting between them. The treatment denotes: roughly nine-day PBMC culture with coronavirus spike peptide pools or control peptides (ViraFEST assay). Culture of fewer than 2.5 million PBMCs per well took place with 10 IU/ml IL-2 and 8 to 10 ug/ml peptide pools.

The chain couples TRBV6-5 to TRBJ1-5, with a tentative D call TRBD1 (5 bases). Sequenced here: CD4+ T cells from blood, cultured in vitro, sampled before SARS-CoV-2 vaccination. This TCR came from a human donor who had recovered from COVID-19. The CDR3 DNA reads as TGTGCCAGCAGTTTAAAAGGGACGGCTAGCAATCAGCCCCAGCATTTT. Encoded protein: CASSLKGTASNQPQHF.